The next 21 T cell receptor beta chains were all read from a single sample in a study of cytomegalovirus exposure and HLA in healthy donors. The PCR made use of 60 Vbeta and 13 Jbeta primers. Measured with immunoSEQ multiplex PCR; TCRdb has only the in-frame clones, and not every one. The sample records about 92,000 clones, approximately 80% being singletons. Input material: PBMCs. The receptors come from a man between 18 and 35 years old in good health and CMV-seronegative.

V and J are TRBV30 and TRBJ2-1; 10 positions match TRBD2. Germline loops: CDR1 GTSNPN, CDR2 SVGIG (reference sequence). The V and J ends lost 5 bases and 4 bases, in that order; junction bases with no gene match: 5. This CDR3 region has 14 residues. The CDR3 nucleotides are TGTGCCTGGGGGGGGACTAGCGTTTACAATGAGCAGTTCTTC. This gives the protein CAWGGTSVYNEQFF. Based on the CDR3 plus reference TRBV30 and TRBJ2-1, the full variable domain is SQTIHQWPATLVQPVGSPLSLECTVEGTSNPNLYWYRQAAGRGLQLLFYSVGIGQISSEVPQNLSASRPQDRQFILSSKKLLLSDSGFYLCAWGGTSVYNEQFFGPGTRLTVL.

V usage is TRBV5-4 and J usage is TRBJ1-4; the D gene is possibly TRBD1 (5 bases). Germline assignment: CDR1 SGHNT and CDR2 YYREEE (reference sequence). The CDR3 covers 15 residues. V was shortened by 4 bases and J by 7 bases, with 17 bases between the two germline ends. The CDR3 loop is CASSESTEIGEKLFF. The CDR3 DNA sequence: TGTGCCAGCAGCGAGTCGACAGAGATAGGTGAAAAACTGTTTTTT. Supplemented by reference TRBV5-4 and TRBJ1-4, the full variable domain reads ETGVTQSPTHLIKTRGQQVTLRCSSQSGHNTVSWYQQALGQGPQFIFQYYREEENGRGNFPPRFSGLQFPNYSSELNVNALELDDSALYLCASSESTEIGEKLFFGSGTQLSVL.

The chain has TRBV5-1 and TRBJ2-2; 11 nucleotides line up with TRBD1. The CDR3 loop spans 16 amino acids. Trimming removed 4 bases from V and 4 bases from J; junction bases left unmatched: 6. Germline CDR1 and CDR2: SGHRS and YFSETQ. Here the CDR3 reads CASSAGQGAGTGELFF. In nucleotides, the CDR3 is TGCGCCAGCAGCGCCGGACAGGGGGCGGGCACCGGGGAGCTGTTTTTT.

This chain connects TRBV7-2 to TRBJ1-2, with TRBD1 matching over 10 bases. The CDR3 has 15 residues. V dropped 5 bases and J dropped 4; count of bases not matched to a gene: 7. Germline V CDR1 and CDR2: SGHTA, FQGNSA. The CDR3 region has the DNA TGTGCCAGCAGCCAATGGGACAGGGGTGCCTATGGCTACACCTTC. Translated, it gives CASSQWDRGAYGYTF.

For this clone: This sample includes further DNA sequences coding for the same CDR3. The chain uses TRBV19 and TRBJ2-7, with D possibly being TRBD1 (6 bases). Germline V lookup: CDR1 LNHDA, CDR2 SQIVND (reference sequence). Trimming removed 11 bases from V and 0 bases from J, with 26 bases in between. CDR3 length: 17 residues. CDR3 bases: TGTGCCGCCTCCCAGGGGAGCGGAGGAGCAAGCTCCTACGAGCAGTACTTC. Protein sequence: CAASQGSGGASSYEQYF.

V and J are TRBV6-1 and TRBJ2-5; D is uncertain. The CDR3 sequence is 13 residues long. The germline V and J ends were trimmed by 7 bases and 7 bases, with 16 bases remaining between them. Per germline, CDR1 MNHNS and CDR2 SASEGT. The CDR3 nucleotides read TGTGCCAGCAAGACCGACCCAGGCCGGACCCAGTACTTC. Translation gives CASKTDPGRTQYF.

The chain uses TRBV6-5 and TRBJ2-7; D unresolved. V was pared by 0 bases and J by 3 bases, with 12 bases between. Germline loops: CDR1 MNHEY, CDR2 SVGAGI. This CDR3 spans 15 amino acids. CDR3 in amino acids: CASSYSGQSNYEQYF. The CDR3 DNA sequence: TGTGCCAGCAGTTACTCTGGGCAGAGTAACTACGAGCAGTACTTC.

J is TRBJ2-1 and V is TRBV14; maybe TRBD2 (7 bases). The V gene's germline CDR1 is SGHDN and CDR2 FVKESK. The germline V and J ends were trimmed by 7 bases and 6 bases, with 16 bases remaining between them. This CDR3 contains 14 residues. This chain's CDR3 is CASTNGGQGNEQFF. CDR3 DNA sequence: TGTGCCAGCACCAACGGGGGGCAGGGCAATGAGCAGTTCTTC.

The V call is TRBV14, the J call TRBJ2-3, with TRBD2 identical over 8 bases. The CDR3 runs to 15 residues. With V trimmed by 4 bases and J by 3 bases, 6 bases remained unmatched. Per germline, CDR1 SGHDN and CDR2 FVKESK. The CDR3: CASSLQAGVTDTQYF. As DNA, the CDR3 is TGTGCCAGCAGCCTACAAGCGGGGGTTACAGATACGCAGTATTTT.

This chain's CDR3 is CASSPGGVNTEAFF. Here the CDR3 DNA reads TGTGCCAGCTCACCAGGGGGGGTTAACACTGAAGCTTTCTTT. The chain combines TRBV18 with TRBJ1-1, with a weak D call TRBD1 (5 bases). The CDR3 totals 14 residues. The germline V and J ends were trimmed by 2 bases and 2 bases, with 9 bases remaining between them. Per germline, CDR1 KGHSH and CDR2 LQKENI.

Concerning this clone itself: The sample holds other DNA sequences that translate to the same CDR3. This sequence joins TRBV6-6 and TRBJ2-1, with 10 positions matching TRBD1. Germline V lookup: CDR1 MNHNY, CDR2 SVGAGI (reference sequence). The junction had 7 bases not matched to a gene; V was cut back by 4 bases and J by 4 bases. The CDR3 contains 16 residues. The CDR3 coding sequence is TGTGCCAGCAGTTCCACGGGGGGACAGGGGTACAATGAGCAGTTCTTC. It is translated as CASSSTGGQGYNEQFF.

This rearrangement joins TRBV19 to TRBJ1-2, with 7 bases matching TRBD1. V trimming: 4 bases; J trimming: 2 bases; junction bases outside the gene matches: 4. There are 14 residues in the CDR3. Germline CDR1 LNHDA, CDR2 SQIVND (reference sequence). The CDR3 protein is CASSNRDSNYGYTF. The DNA for the CDR3 is TGTGCCAGTAGTAATCGGGACAGCAACTATGGCTACACCTTC.

This clone was detected a few times. The chain recombines TRBV5-1 with TRBJ2-7, with 7 bases aligning to TRBD1. The germline gives CDR1 SGHRS, CDR2 YFSETQ. This CDR3 has 14 residues. V lost 0 bases and J lost 5; bases outside the gene matches: 5. The CDR3 is CASSLGQGTNEQYF. DNA for the CDR3: TGCGCCAGCAGCTTGGGACAGGGAACCAACGAGCAGTACTTC.

On this clone: Other DNA variants within this sample encode the same CDR3. V and J are TRBV4-2 and TRBJ2-7, with 8 bases aligning to TRBD1. The CDR3 loop spans 14 amino acids. Per germline, CDR1 LGHNA and CDR2 YNFKEQ. With 1 base clipped from V and 1 base from J, the junction kept 0 bases outside the gene matches. The CDR3 nucleotides are TGTGCCAGCAGCCAAGGACAGGGGTCCTACGAGCAGTACTTC. This encodes CASSQGQGSYEQYF.

Here the CDR3 reads CATRWGQGAGSNQPQHF. CDR3 DNA: TGTGCCACCCGATGGGGACAGGGGGCAGGGAGCAATCAGCCCCAGCATTTT. V usage is TRBV19 and J usage is TRBJ1-5; 12 bases match TRBD1. This CDR3 region has 17 residues. The V segment lost 10 bases and the J segment 1 base; nucleotides outside the gene matches: 11. The germline gives CDR1 LNHDA, CDR2 SQIVND (reference sequence). The full variable domain, completed using reference TRBV19 and TRBJ1-5, is DGGITQSPKYLFRKEGQNVTLSCEQNLNHDAMYWYRQDPGQGLRLIYYSQIVNDFQKGDIAEGYSVSREKKESFPLTVTSAQKNPTAFYLCATRWGQGAGSNQPQHFGDGTRLSIL.

The V call is TRBV28, the J call TRBJ1-1, with D unresolved. The CDR3 runs to 14 residues. Trimming removed 2 bases at V and 3 bases at J, with 10 bases between. CDR1 MDHEN and CDR2 SYDVKM come from the germline V gene. In nucleotides, the CDR3 is TGTGCCAGCAGTTTAGGGCAGGAGGACACTGAAGCTTTCTTT. Translation gives CASSLGQEDTEAFF. The full variable domain, rest sourced from reference TRBV28 and TRBJ1-1, is DVKVTQSSRYLVKRTGEKVFLECVQDMDHENMFWYRQDPGLGLRLIYFSYDVKMKEKGDIPEGYSVSREKKERFSLILESASTNQTSMYLCASSLGQEDTEAFFGQGTRLTVV.

The V gene is TRBV6-5, the J gene TRBJ2-5; tentatively, D is TRBD2 (5 bases). CDR1 and CDR2 (germline): MNHEY, SVGAGI. The CDR3 consists of 13 residues. The V end was cut by 7 bases, the J end by 3 bases, with 12 bases between. In DNA form, the CDR3 reads TGTGCCAGCAAACCTCCGGGGAAAGAGACCCAGTACTTC. The encoded protein is CASKPPGKETQYF.

The chain joins TRBV5-1 to TRBJ2-1; D may be TRBD1 (5 bases). This CDR3 is built from 15 residues. The V gene's germline CDR1 is SGHRS and CDR2 YFSETQ. V was cut by 0 bases and J by 0 bases, with 7 bases left in between. DNA of the CDR3: TGCGCCAGCAGCTTGGAGGACATCTCCTACAATGAGCAGTTCTTC. Its protein is CASSLEDISYNEQFF.

This clone was seen once. The V and J genes are TRBV7-2 and TRBJ2-7; maybe TRBD2 (6 bases). The CDR3 extends over 14 amino acids. The germline gives CDR1 SGHTA, CDR2 FQGNSA. Trimming cost V 2 bases and J 5 bases, with 13 bases left between them. The CDR3 region has the DNA TGTGCCAGCAGCTTATGGAGGGATCCCCACGAGCAGTACTTC. Protein product: CASSLWRDPHEQYF.

The rearrangement uses TRBV5-6 and TRBJ2-7; D is unresolved. CDR1 SGHDT and CDR2 YYEEEE come from the germline V gene. Deletions cut 0 bases from V and 2 bases from J, with 6 bases between. The CDR3 has 13 residues. The CDR3 DNA reads TGTGCCAGCAGCTTGGGGCTGCCCTACGAGCAGTACTTC. Translation gives CASSLGLPYEQYF.

This clone has more than one count but fewer than ten. The rearrangement links TRBV19 to TRBJ1-2; tentatively, D is TRBD1 (5 bases). Germline lookup yields CDR1 LNHDA and CDR2 SQIVND (reference sequence). The CDR3 runs 12 residues. With 5 bases removed from V and 4 bases from J, the gap between germline ends came to 8 bases. The CDR3 protein is CASSPDSYGYTF. The CDR3 bases are TGTGCCAGTAGTCCAGACAGCTATGGCTACACCTTC.